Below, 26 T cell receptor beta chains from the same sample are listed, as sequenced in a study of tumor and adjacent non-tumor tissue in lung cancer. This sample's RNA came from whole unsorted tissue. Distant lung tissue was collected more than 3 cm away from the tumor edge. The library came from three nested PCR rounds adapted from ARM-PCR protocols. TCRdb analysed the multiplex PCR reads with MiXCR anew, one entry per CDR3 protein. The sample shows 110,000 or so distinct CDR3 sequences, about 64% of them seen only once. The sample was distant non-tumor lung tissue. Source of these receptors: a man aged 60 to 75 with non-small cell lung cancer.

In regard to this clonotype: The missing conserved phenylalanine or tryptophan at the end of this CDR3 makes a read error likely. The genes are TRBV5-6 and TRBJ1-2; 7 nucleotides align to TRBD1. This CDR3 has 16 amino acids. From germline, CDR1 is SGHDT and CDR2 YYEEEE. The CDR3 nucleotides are TGTGGCAGCAGCTTAGGGACAGCGCCTCCGCTTTATGGCTACACCTCC. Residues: CGSSLGTAPPLYGYTS.

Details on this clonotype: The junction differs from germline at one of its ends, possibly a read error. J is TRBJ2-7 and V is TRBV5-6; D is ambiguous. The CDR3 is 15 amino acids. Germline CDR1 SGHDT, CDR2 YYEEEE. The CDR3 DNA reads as TGTGCCATCAGCCTTCAGAAGTGGGAAGCCAACGAGCAGTACTTC. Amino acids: CAISLQKWEANEQYF.

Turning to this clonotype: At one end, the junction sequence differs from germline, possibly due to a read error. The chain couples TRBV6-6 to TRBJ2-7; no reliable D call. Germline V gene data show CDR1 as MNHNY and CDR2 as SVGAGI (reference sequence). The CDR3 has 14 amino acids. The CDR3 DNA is TGTGTCAGCAGTGCCGCGGCCCTCTACTGCGAGCAGTACTTC. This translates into CVSSAAALYCEQYF.

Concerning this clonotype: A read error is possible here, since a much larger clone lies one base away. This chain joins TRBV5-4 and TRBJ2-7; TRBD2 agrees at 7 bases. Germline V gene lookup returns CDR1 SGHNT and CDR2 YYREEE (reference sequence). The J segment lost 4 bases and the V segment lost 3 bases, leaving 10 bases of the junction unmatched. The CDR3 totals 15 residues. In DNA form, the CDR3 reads TGTGCCAGCAGCTGCTCTCAGGGAGGGCGGTACGAGCAGTACTTC. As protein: CASSCSQGGRYEQYF.

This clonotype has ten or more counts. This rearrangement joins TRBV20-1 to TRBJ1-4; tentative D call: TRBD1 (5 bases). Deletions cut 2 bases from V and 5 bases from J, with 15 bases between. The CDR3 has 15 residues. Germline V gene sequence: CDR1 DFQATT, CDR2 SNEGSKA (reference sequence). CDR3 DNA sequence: TGCAGTGCTAGATCCGCAGGGTTTCGAAATGAAAAACTGTTTTTT. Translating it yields CSARSAGFRNEKLFF.

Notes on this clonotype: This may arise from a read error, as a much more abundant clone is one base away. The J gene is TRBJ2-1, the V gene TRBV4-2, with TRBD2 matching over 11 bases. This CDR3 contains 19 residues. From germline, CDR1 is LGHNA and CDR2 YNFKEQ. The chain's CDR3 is CVSSQDPLLMTSGADEQFF. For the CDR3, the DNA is TGTGTCAGCAGCCAAGACCCCTTACTCATGACTAGCGGGGCGGATGAGCAGTTCTTC.

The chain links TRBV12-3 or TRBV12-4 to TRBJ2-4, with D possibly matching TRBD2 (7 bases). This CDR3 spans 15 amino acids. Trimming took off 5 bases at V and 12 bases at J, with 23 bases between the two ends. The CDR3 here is CASSTRDGRGDNQYF. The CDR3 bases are TGTGCCAGCAGTACTAGGGACGGTCGGGGGGACAATCAGTACTTC.

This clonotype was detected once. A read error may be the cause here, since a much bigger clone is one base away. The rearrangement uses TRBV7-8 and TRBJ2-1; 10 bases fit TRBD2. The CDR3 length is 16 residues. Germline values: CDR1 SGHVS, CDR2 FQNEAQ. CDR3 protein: CASSSVSGGVYNEHFF. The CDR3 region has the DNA TGTGCCAGCAGCTCGGTGAGCGGGGGGGTCTACAATGAGCACTTCTTC.

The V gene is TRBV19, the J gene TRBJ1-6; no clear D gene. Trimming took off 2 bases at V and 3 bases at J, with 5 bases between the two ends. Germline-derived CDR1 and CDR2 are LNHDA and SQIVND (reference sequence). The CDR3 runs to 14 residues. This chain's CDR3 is CASSIISYNSPLHF. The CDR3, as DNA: TGTGCCAGTAGTATAATCAGCTATAATTCACCCCTCCACTTT.

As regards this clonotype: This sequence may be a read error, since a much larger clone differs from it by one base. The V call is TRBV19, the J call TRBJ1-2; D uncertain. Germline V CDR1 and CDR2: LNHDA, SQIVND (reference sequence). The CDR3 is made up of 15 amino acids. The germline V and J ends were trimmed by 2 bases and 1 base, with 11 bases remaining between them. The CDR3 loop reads CASSISMGDNYGYTF. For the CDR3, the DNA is TGTGCCAGTAGTATATCCATGGGCGATAACTATGGCTACACCTTC.

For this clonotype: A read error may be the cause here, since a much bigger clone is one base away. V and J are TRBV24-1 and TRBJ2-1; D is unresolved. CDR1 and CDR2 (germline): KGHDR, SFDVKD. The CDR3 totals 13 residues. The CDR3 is CVTSRAEYNEQFF. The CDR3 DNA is TGTGTCACCAGTCGGGCGGAATACAATGAGCAGTTCTTC.

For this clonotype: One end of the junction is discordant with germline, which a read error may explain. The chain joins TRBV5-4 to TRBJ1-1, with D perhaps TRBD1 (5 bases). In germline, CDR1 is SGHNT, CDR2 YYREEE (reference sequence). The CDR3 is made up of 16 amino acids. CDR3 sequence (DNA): TGTCCCAGCAGCTGGGGGTCCGGGGTCACGAACACTGAAGCTTTCTTT. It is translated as CPSSWGSGVTNTEAFF. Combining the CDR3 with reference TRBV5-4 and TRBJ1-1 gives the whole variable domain ETGVTQSPTHLIKTRGQQVTLRCSSQSGHNTVSWYQQALGQGPQFIFQYYREEENGRGNFPPRFSGLQFPNYSSELNVNALELDDSALYLCPSSWGSGVTNTEAFFGQGTRLTVV.

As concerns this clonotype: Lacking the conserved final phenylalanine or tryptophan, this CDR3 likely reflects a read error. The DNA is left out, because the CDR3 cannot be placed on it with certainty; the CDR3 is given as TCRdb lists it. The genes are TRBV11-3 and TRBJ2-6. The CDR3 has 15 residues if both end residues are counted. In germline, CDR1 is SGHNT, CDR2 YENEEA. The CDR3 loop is CANSQQGSGANVPTL.

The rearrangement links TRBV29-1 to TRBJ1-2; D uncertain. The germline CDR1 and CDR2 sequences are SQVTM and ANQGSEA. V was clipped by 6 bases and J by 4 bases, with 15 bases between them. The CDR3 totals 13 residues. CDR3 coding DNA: TGCAGCGTCGGCCAAGGAGGTCCCTATGGCTACACCTTC. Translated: CSVGQGGPYGYTF.

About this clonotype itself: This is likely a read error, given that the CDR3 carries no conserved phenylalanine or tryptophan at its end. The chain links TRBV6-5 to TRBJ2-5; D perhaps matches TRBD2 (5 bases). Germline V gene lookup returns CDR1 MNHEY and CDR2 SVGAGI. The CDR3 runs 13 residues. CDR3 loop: CASSNGLAGTQYS. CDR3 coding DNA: TGCGCCAGCAGTAATGGACTCGCAGGGACCCAGTACTCC.

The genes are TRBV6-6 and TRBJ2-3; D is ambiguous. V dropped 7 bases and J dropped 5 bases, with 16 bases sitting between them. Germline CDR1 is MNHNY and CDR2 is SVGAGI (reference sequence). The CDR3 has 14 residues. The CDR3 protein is CASNPTLRRDTQYF. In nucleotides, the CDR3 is TGTGCCAGCAATCCCACCCTTAGACGAGATACGCAGTATTTT.

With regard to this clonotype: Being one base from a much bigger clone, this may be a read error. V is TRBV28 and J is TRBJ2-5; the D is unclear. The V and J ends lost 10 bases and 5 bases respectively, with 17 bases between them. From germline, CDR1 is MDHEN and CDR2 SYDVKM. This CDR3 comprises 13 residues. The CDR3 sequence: CAIRLPARETQYF. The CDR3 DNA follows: TGTGCCATCAGACTTCCAGCCCGGGAGACCCAGTACTTC.

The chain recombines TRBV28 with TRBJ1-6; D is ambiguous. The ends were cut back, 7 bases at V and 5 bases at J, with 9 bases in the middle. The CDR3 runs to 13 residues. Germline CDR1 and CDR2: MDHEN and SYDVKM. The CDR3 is CASTASDNSPLHF. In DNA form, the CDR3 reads TGTGCCAGCACGGCTTCGGATAATTCACCCCTCCACTTT.

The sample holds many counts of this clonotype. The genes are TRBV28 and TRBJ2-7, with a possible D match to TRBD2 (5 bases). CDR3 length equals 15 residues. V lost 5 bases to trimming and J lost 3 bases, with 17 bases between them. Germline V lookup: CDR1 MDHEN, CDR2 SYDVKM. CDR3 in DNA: TGTGCCAGCAGTCCCCGCGGTAGCGCGAGCTACGAGCAGTACTTC. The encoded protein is CASSPRGSASYEQYF.

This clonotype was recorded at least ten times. The CDR3 nucleotides read TGTGCCAGCAGATCGCAGGGGTCGGTCACTGAAGCTTTCTTT. It is translated as CASRSQGSVTEAFF. The chain recombines TRBV11-2 with TRBJ1-1, with a tentative D call TRBD1 (6 bases). The ends were cut back, 6 bases at V and 4 bases at J, with 15 bases in the middle. The CDR3 contains 14 residues. CDR1 and CDR2 from the germline V gene are SGHAT and FQNNGV.

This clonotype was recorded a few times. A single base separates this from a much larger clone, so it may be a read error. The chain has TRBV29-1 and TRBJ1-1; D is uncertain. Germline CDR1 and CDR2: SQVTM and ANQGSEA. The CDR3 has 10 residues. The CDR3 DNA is TGCAGCGTCAAGAACACTGAAGCTTCCTTT. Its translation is CSVKNTEASF.

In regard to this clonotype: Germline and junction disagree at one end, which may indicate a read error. The CDR3 nucleotides are TGCAGCGTTCGACAGGCCGGGGTCAACGTCCTGACTTTC. It translates to CSVRQAGVNVLTF. V gene TRBV29-1 combines with J gene TRBJ2-6; tentative D call: TRBD1 (6 bases). The CDR3 contains 13 residues. The V gene's germline CDR1 is SQVTM and CDR2 ANQGSEA.

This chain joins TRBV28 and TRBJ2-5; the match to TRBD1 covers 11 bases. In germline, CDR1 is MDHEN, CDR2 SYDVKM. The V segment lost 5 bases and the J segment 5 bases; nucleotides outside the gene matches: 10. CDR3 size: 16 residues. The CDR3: CASSPTRTGGVETQYF. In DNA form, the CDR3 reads TGTGCCAGCAGTCCCACGAGGACAGGGGGCGTGGAGACCCAGTACTTC.

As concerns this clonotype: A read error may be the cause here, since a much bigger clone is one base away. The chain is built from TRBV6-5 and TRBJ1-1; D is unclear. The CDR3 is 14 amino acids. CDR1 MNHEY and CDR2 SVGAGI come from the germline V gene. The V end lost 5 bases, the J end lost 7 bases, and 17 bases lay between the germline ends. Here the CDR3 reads CASSRPYYGIEAFF. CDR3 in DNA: TGTGCCAGCAGTCGACCTTATTATGGCATTGAAGCTTTCTTT.

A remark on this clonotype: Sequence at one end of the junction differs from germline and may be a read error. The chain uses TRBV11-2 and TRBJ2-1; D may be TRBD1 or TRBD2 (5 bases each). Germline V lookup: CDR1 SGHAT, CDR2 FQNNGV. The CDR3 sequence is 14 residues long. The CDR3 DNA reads TGTACCAGCAGCTCCGAACAGGAGGCCGATGAGCAGTTCTTC. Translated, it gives CTSSSEQEADEQFF.

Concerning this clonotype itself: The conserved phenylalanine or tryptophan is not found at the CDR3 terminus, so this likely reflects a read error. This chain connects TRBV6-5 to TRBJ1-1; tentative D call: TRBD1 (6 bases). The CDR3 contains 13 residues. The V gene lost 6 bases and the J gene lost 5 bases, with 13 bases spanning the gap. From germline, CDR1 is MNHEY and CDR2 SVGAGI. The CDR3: CASSHREVTEAFI. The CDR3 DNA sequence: TGTGCCAGCAGCCACAGGGAGGTAACTGAAGCTTTCATT.